Each of the 28 T cell receptor beta chains below was sequenced from the same sample in a study of OX40 agonist ivuxolimab in advanced cancers. Measured with immunoSEQ multiplex PCR; TCRdb has only the in-frame clones, and not every one. The table has over 50,000 clones, approximately 91% seen once. The sequencing here drew on CD4+ or CD8+ T cells sorted from blood, taken in a trial of the OX40 agonist ivuxolimab. These receptors were taken from an adult with an advanced solid tumor such as melanoma, head and neck, liver or kidney cancer.

This clone was observed a handful of times. CDR3 amino acids: CASSGPGTSLYEQYF. The CDR3 DNA reads as TGTGCCAGCAGCGGACCCGGGACTAGTTTATACGAGCAGTACTTC. This sequence joins TRBV6-5 and TRBJ2-7, with TRBD2 matching over 8 bases. The germline V gene has CDR1 MNHEY and CDR2 SVGAGI. Germline trimming cut 6 bases from V and 4 bases from J; bases unmatched to any gene: 11. The CDR3 covers 15 residues.

This rearrangement joins TRBV11-3 to TRBJ2-1; no clear D gene. The germline V gene encodes CDR1 SGHNT and CDR2 YENEEA. Trimming removed 1 base at V and 0 bases at J, with 13 bases between. The CDR3 has 17 amino acids. The CDR3 sequence: CASSLVYGPLSYNEQFF. CDR3 coding DNA: TGTGCCAGCAGCTTAGTTTACGGGCCGCTCTCCTACAATGAGCAGTTCTTC. Complete variable domain (other parts from reference TRBV11-3 and TRBJ2-1): EAGVVQSPRYKIIEKKQPVAFWCNPISGHNTLYWYLQNLGQGPELLIRYENEEAVDDSQLPKDRFSAERLKGVDSTLKIQPAELGDSAVYLCASSLVYGPLSYNEQFFGPGTRLTVL.

Only one count was recorded for this clone. The chain joins TRBV9 to TRBJ2-2, with TRBD2 matching 13 bases. There are 21 residues in the CDR3. CDR1 and CDR2 from the germline V gene are SGDLS and YYNGEE. V trimming: 3 bases; J trimming: 6 bases; junction bases outside the gene matches: 20. This CDR3 is CASSETSGRTRMEGYAGELFF. The CDR3 nucleotides read TGTGCCAGCAGCGAGACTAGCGGGAGGACTCGGATGGAAGGTTACGCCGGGGAGCTGTTTTTT.

A few counts support this clone. The CDR3 loop is CASREGGEWHF. Written as DNA, the CDR3 is TGTGCCAGTAGGGAGGGAGGAGAGTGGCATTTT. The chain recombines TRBV6-5 with TRBJ1-5; the D is unclear. V was clipped by 9 bases and J by 15 bases, with 18 bases between them. The CDR3 has 11 residues. From germline, CDR1 is MNHEY and CDR2 SVGAGI.

The chain links TRBV27 to TRBJ2-1; 7 positions match TRBD2. The V and J ends lost 6 bases and 6 bases, in that order; junction bases with no gene match: 5. The CDR3 is made up of 13 amino acids. Germline CDR1 reads MNHEY; CDR2 reads SMNVEV (reference sequence). CDR3 nucleotide sequence: TGTGCCAGCAGCGGACTAGTGGTCAATGAGCAGTTCTTC. It is translated as CASSGLVVNEQFF.

This chain joins TRBV2 and TRBJ2-1; tentative D call: TRBD2 (6 bases). The length of the CDR3 is 14 residues. Trimming stripped 4 bases from V and 6 bases from J, with 13 bases between. CDR1 is SNHLY, CDR2 FYNNEI, per germline. The CDR3 spells CASSGRLVGNEQFF. In DNA form, the CDR3 reads TGTGCCAGCAGTGGGAGACTAGTCGGCAATGAGCAGTTCTTC.

This chain uses TRBV2 with TRBJ2-3, with a weak D call TRBD2 (5 bases). Germline assignment: CDR1 SNHLY and CDR2 FYNNEI. V was trimmed by 7 bases and J by 1 base, leaving 9 bases between them. This CDR3 is built from 13 residues. The CDR3: CASIRAGTDTQYF. Written as DNA, the CDR3 is TGTGCCAGCATAAGAGCGGGCACAGATACGCAGTATTTT.

The V gene is TRBV19, the J gene TRBJ2-7; no reliable D call. Germline CDR1 is LNHDA and CDR2 is SQIVND (reference sequence). The CDR3 is 13 amino acids. Trimming removed 0 bases from V and 3 bases from J, with 6 bases in between. The CDR3 loop reads CASSIDGYYEQYF. For the CDR3, the DNA is TGTGCCAGTAGTATAGACGGATACTACGAGCAGTACTTC.

This clone was detected once. The CDR3 coding sequence is TGTGCCAGCAGTCCGAATCGGCAGGCCCGCTACGAGCAGTACTTC. Translated, it gives CASSPNRQARYEQYF. The V gene is TRBV28, the J gene TRBJ2-7; no clear D gene. The CDR3 is 15 amino acids. CDR1 is MDHEN and CDR2 is SYDVKM in the germline V gene. Trimming removed 5 bases at V and 3 bases at J, with 17 bases between. The full variable domain, rest sourced from reference TRBV28 and TRBJ2-7, is DVKVTQSSRYLVKRTGEKVFLECVQDMDHENMFWYRQDPGLGLRLIYFSYDVKMKEKGDIPEGYSVSREKKERFSLILESASTNQTSMYLCASSPNRQARYEQYFGPGTRLTVT.

The rearrangement joins TRBV4-1 to TRBJ2-1, with TRBD2 matching over 7 bases. The germline CDR1 and CDR2 sequences are MGHRA and YSYEKL. The CDR3 contains 16 residues. Trimming at V came to 4 bases and at J to 2 bases, leaving 8 bases not matched to a gene. The CDR3 coding sequence is TGCGCCAGCAGCCCCCTATGGGAGGGCGCCTACAATGAGCAGTTCTTC. It translates to CASSPLWEGAYNEQFF.

This sequence joins TRBV28 and TRBJ2-1; the D call may be TRBD1 or TRBD2 (5 bases each). V shed 2 bases and J shed 8 bases, with 16 bases lying between them. The V gene's germline CDR1 is MDHEN and CDR2 SYDVKM. This CDR3 has 15 residues. The CDR3 spells CASSLIGGTLYEQFF. The CDR3 coding sequence is TGTGCCAGCAGTTTAATTGGGGGTACCCTCTATGAGCAGTTCTTC.

This rearrangement joins TRBV2 to TRBJ2-1; D not resolved. Germline values: CDR1 SNHLY, CDR2 FYNNEI. Deletions cut 3 bases from V and 14 bases from J, with 5 bases between. The CDR3 spans 9 residues. The CDR3 protein is CASSDYEFF. The CDR3 DNA reads TGTGCCAGCAGTGATTACGAGTTCTTC. The full variable domain, rest sourced from reference TRBV2 and TRBJ2-1, is EPEVTQTPSHQVTQMGQEVILRCVPISNHLYFYWYRQILGQKVEFLVSFYNNEISEKSEIFDDQFSVERPDGSNFTLKIRSTKLEDSAMYFCASSDYEFFGPGTRLTVL.

This clone is labeled as medium-sized. V is TRBV4-1 and J is TRBJ2-7; 9 bases line up with TRBD2. The germline gives CDR1 MGHRA, CDR2 YSYEKL. The CDR3 is 14 residues long. The V gene end was trimmed by 4 bases and the J gene end by 4 bases; junction bases not matched to a gene: 5. CDR3 sequence: CASSRGRGTYEQYF. The DNA for the CDR3 is TGCGCCAGCAGCCGCGGGAGGGGGACTTACGAGCAGTACTTC.

The chain uses TRBV11-3 and TRBJ1-1, with D hard to call. Between the trimmed V and J ends, which lost 3 bases and 4 bases, there was a span of 12 bases. Per germline, CDR1 SGHNT and CDR2 YENEEA. The CDR3 length is 14 residues. In DNA, the CDR3 is TGTGCCAGCAGCTTTCCGGGGTTCGGCACTGAAGCTTTCTTT. This sequence encodes CASSFPGFGTEAFF.

The rearrangement joins TRBV14 to TRBJ2-2; no clear D gene. V lost 8 bases, J lost 1 base, and 14 bases lay in between. The CDR3 covers 15 residues. CDR1 is SGHDN, CDR2 FVKESK, per germline. The CDR3 spells CASSPWAGNTGELFF. As DNA, the CDR3 is TGTGCCAGCTCCCCCTGGGCAGGGAACACCGGGGAGCTGTTTTTT.

The chain links TRBV5-8 to TRBJ2-7, with D unresolved. Looked up from germline, CDR1 is SGHTS and CDR2 is YDEGEE. The CDR3 covers 11 residues. Trimming cost V 4 bases and J 0 bases, with 2 bases left between them. The CDR3 region has the DNA TGTGCCAGCAGCCCCTCCTACGAGCAGTACTTC. It is translated as CASSPSYEQYF.

This clone was observed once. The junction and the germline gene differ at one end; a read error may be behind it. The chain combines TRBV28 with TRBJ2-1; D gene unclear. This CDR3 has 11 amino acids. The germline CDR1 and CDR2 sequences are MDHEN and SYDVKM. In nucleotides, the CDR3 is TGTGCCAGCAGTTTAGAAGATAGCCTGCTCTTC. Amino acid sequence: CASSLEDSLLF.

The chain links TRBV27 to TRBJ2-3, with TRBD1 matching over 8 bases. With 1 base clipped from V and 3 bases from J, the junction kept 6 bases outside the gene matches. In germline, CDR1 is MNHEY, CDR2 SMNVEV (reference sequence). There are 16 residues in the CDR3. DNA of the CDR3: TGTGCCAGCAGTTTATTGACAGGGGTGAATACAGATACGCAGTATTTT. The encoded protein is CASSLLTGVNTDTQYF.

This clone was seen a single time. The gene calls are TRBV27 and TRBJ2-7, with D hard to call. V was shortened by 5 bases and J by 0 bases, with 8 bases between the two germline ends. The germline V gene has CDR1 MNHEY and CDR2 SMNVEV (reference sequence). This CDR3 comprises 13 residues. CDR3 sequence reads: CASSRTVSYEQYF. For the CDR3, the DNA is TGTGCCAGCAGTCGGACGGTCTCCTACGAGCAGTACTTC.

The CDR3 is CASSFTLAGANTGELFF. DNA for the CDR3: TGTGCCAGCAGTTTCACTCTAGCGGGAGCCAACACCGGGGAGCTGTTTTTT. The chain has TRBV27 and TRBJ2-2; 10 positions agree with TRBD2. CDR3 length equals 17 residues. Trimming at V came to 3 bases and at J to 2 bases, leaving 6 bases not matched to a gene. Germline CDR1 and CDR2: MNHEY and SMNVEV (reference sequence).

The chain is built from TRBV5-6 and TRBJ2-1; 14 nucleotides line up with TRBD2. This CDR3 is 16 amino acids long. CDR1 is SGHDT and CDR2 is YYEEEE in the germline V gene. Unmatched junction bases numbered 8, after V lost 3 bases and J lost 9 bases. The CDR3 spells CASSWKTSGRVGEQFF. CDR3 bases: TGTGCCAGCAGCTGGAAGACTAGCGGGAGGGTCGGTGAGCAGTTCTTC.

The chain recombines TRBV28 with TRBJ2-7; 7 bases are a match to TRBD1. This CDR3 spans 12 amino acids. J lost 6 bases, V lost 3 bases, and 2 bases had no gene match. CDR1 is MDHEN, CDR2 SYDVKM, per germline. The DNA for the CDR3 is TGTGCCAGCAGTTTGTACAGGGGCGAGCAGTACTTC. It specifies CASSLYRGEQYF.

The V gene is TRBV27, the J gene TRBJ2-2; D ambiguous. This CDR3 is 13 amino acids long. Germline CDR1 MNHEY, CDR2 SMNVEV (reference sequence). V lost 5 bases and J lost 5, with 9 bases in between. As DNA, the CDR3 is TGTGCCAGCAGTCCTGGCTCAACCGGGGAGCTGTTTTTT. As protein: CASSPGSTGELFF.

The V and J genes are TRBV6-5 and TRBJ2-1, with TRBD1 matching over 10 bases. Germline V CDR1 and CDR2: MNHEY, SVGAGI. V was clipped by 6 bases and J by 9 bases; unmatched bases: 5. This CDR3 comprises 13 residues. The CDR3 is CASRMTGGVEQFF. The CDR3 DNA sequence: TGTGCCAGCAGAATGACAGGGGGCGTTGAGCAGTTCTTC.

The rearrangement links TRBV6-1 to TRBJ2-7; D possibly uses TRBD1 or TRBD2 (6 bases each). This CDR3 has 15 amino acids. Trimming shortened V by 9 bases and J by 5 bases, and 23 bases separated the two germline ends. Germline assignment: CDR1 MNHNS and CDR2 SASEGT. The DNA of the CDR3 is TGTGCCAGTTCCAGGGGTCGAGCGGGTTTTGACGAGCAGTACTTC. This sequence encodes CASSRGRAGFDEQYF.

V gene TRBV30 combines with J gene TRBJ2-5, with D perhaps matching TRBD1 or TRBD2 (5 bases each). In germline, CDR1 is GTSNPN, CDR2 SVGIG (reference sequence). V lost 5 bases, J lost 5 bases, and 18 bases lay in between. The CDR3 loop spans 14 amino acids. This CDR3 reads CAWGPGPSPETQYF. The CDR3 bases are TGTGCCTGGGGCCCGGGACCGTCCCCTGAGACCCAGTACTTC.

The chain joins TRBV6-5 to TRBJ2-7; the D is unclear. CDR1 MNHEY and CDR2 SVGAGI come from the germline V gene. The V end lost 0 bases, the J end lost 6 bases, and 9 bases lay between the germline ends. The CDR3 length is 13 residues. The DNA of the CDR3 is TGTGCCAGCAGTTACTCGACCCTACTCGAGCAGTACTTC. Encoded protein: CASSYSTLLEQYF.

The V and J genes are TRBV5-1 and TRBJ2-3, with 9 bases aligning to TRBD2. J gave up 4 bases and V 1 base, and 7 bases lay outside the gene matches. CDR1 and CDR2 from the germline V gene are SGHRS and YFSETQ. The CDR3 spans 16 residues. CDR3 protein: CASSLLRGRGPDTQYF. Here the CDR3 DNA reads TGCGCCAGCAGCTTGTTGCGCGGGAGGGGCCCAGATACGCAGTATTTT.